The 19 T cell receptor beta chains below were found in one sample sequenced in a study of tumor-infiltrating lymphocytes in primary liver carcinoma. With about 470 ng total RNA as template and a constant-region primer, TCR beta cDNA was made. It was through three nested multiplex PCR rounds of slightly modified ARM-PCR that TCR beta libraries arose. Two initial PCR rounds of about 9 cycles each paired TRBV1-TRBV30 forward primers with a C-beta reverse primer. TCRdb redid the calling of the multiplex PCR reads with MiXCR, one entry per CDR3 protein. This table holds about 64,000 distinct CDR3 sequences, about 71% found once. Both RNA and DNA were isolated together from around 20-30 mg of bulk tissue that had not been sorted. The source material was liver tumor tissue from sampling region 4. Documented subset: tumor region T4, right-lateral pole. The receptor set was obtained from a man between 40 and 49 years old with primary liver carcinoma and hepatitis B virus infection.

Comments on this clonotype: A read error may account for a junction end that differs from germline. The chain uses TRBV12-3 or TRBV12-4 and TRBJ2-7; D possibly corresponds to TRBD2 (6 bases). This CDR3 comprises 15 residues. The CDR3 region is CTSSSGGNEFYEQYF. In DNA, the CDR3 is TGTACCAGCAGTTCAGGCGGGAATGAGTTCTACGAGCAGTATTTC.

A note on this clonotype: A read error may be the cause here, since a much bigger clone is one base away. The chain is built from TRBV6-2 or TRBV6-3 and TRBJ2-7; the D gene is possibly TRBD2 (7 bases). Germline V gene sequence: CDR1 MNHEY, CDR2 SVGEGT. The CDR3 sequence is 11 residues long. CDR3 nucleotides: TGTGCCGGGTCGGGGGGCTACGAGCCGTACTTC. Protein product: CAGSGGYEPYF.

The chain couples TRBV4-2 to TRBJ2-7; TRBD1 aligns across 10 bases. Germline CDR1 is LGHNA and CDR2 is YNFKEQ. The CDR3 is made up of 17 amino acids. V trimming: 0 bases; J trimming: 9 bases; junction bases outside the gene matches: 14. Here the CDR3 reads CASSQERLETGGWVQYF. The CDR3 DNA reads as TGTGCCAGCAGCCAAGAGAGGCTCGAGACAGGGGGCTGGGTGCAGTACTTC.

This clonotype appeared many times. The V and J genes are TRBV14 and TRBJ2-7; a weak D match, TRBD2 (5 bases). Trimming took off 1 base at V and 0 bases at J, with 7 bases between the two ends. The germline gives CDR1 SGHDN, CDR2 FVKESK. The CDR3 runs to 14 residues. CDR3 region: CASSQAGFSYEQYF. As DNA, the CDR3 is TGTGCCAGCAGCCAAGCGGGGTTCTCCTACGAGCAGTACTTC. Full variable domain (outside the CDR3, taken from reference TRBV14 and TRBJ2-7): EAGVTQFPSHSVIEKGQTVTLRCDPISGHDNLYWYRRVMGKEIKFLLHFVKESKQDESGMPNNRFLAERTGGTYSTLKVQPAELEDSGVYFCASSQAGFSYEQYFGPGTRLTVT.

Remarks on this clonotype: A much larger clone is a single base away; this may be a read error. The conserved final phenylalanine or tryptophan is absent from the CDR3, which likely points to a read error. V gene TRBV11-2 combines with J gene TRBJ2-3, with D maybe TRBD2 (5 bases). The CDR3 sequence is 14 residues long. With 5 bases removed from V and 4 bases from J, the gap between germline ends came to 13 bases. Germline CDR1 and CDR2: SGHAT and FQNNGV. This chain's CDR3 is CASSPAGRADTQYL. CDR3 nucleotides: TGTGCCAGCAGCCCCGCGGGCCGGGCAGATACGCAGTATCTT.

The gene calls are TRBV9 and TRBJ2-7; D call uncertain. The CDR3 has 15 residues. Trimming removed 0 bases at V and 0 bases at J, with 10 bases between. Germline lookup yields CDR1 SGDLS and CDR2 YYNGEE. Here the CDR3 DNA reads TGTGCCAGCAGCGTAGCGGGCTCGAGCTCCTACGAGCAGTACTTC. Translating it yields CASSVAGSSSYEQYF.

A word on this clonotype: One junction end does not reproduce the germline sequence, and a read error may be involved. This rearrangement joins TRBV12-3 or TRBV12-4 to TRBJ2-3; D uncertain. The CDR3 has 15 residues. DNA of the CDR3: TGTGCCAGTAGTTTATTTGACTCCTTCACAGATGCGCAGTATTTT. Translation: CASSLFDSFTDAQYF.

Comment on this clonotype: One junction end disagrees with the germline gene, perhaps due to a read error. The chain combines TRBV6-2 or TRBV6-3 with TRBJ2-5; D is undetermined. CDR3 length: 15 residues. Germline assignment: CDR1 MNHEY and CDR2 SVGEGT. The CDR3 sequence: CASTQARGGQDTQYF. CDR3 DNA: TGTGCCAGCACCCAAGCACGAGGCGGCCAAGACACCCAGTACTTC.

This clonotype has at least ten counts. The chain joins TRBV11-2 to TRBJ2-1; 7 nucleotides align to TRBD2. The CDR3 totals 11 residues. Unmatched junction bases numbered 0, after V lost 3 bases and J lost 10 bases. The germline CDR1 and CDR2 sequences are SGHAT and FQNNGV. The CDR3: CASSLGGEQFF. Here the CDR3 DNA reads TGTGCCAGCAGCTTGGGGGGGGAGCAGTTCTTC.

On this clonotype: A read error may account for a junction end that differs from germline. The rearrangement links TRBV12-3 or TRBV12-4 to TRBJ2-3; D gene unclear. The CDR3 covers 15 residues. CDR3 DNA: TGTGCCAGCAGGGTAGCAGGAGAGAGCACAGATATGCAGTATTTT. Its protein product is CASRVAGESTDMQYF.

This clonotype was observed once. The genes are TRBV5-1 and TRBJ2-7, with D perhaps matching TRBD1 (7 bases). The V gene's germline CDR1 is SGHRS and CDR2 YFSETQ. There are 18 residues in the CDR3. V dropped 0 bases and J dropped 5 bases, with 24 bases sitting between them. The CDR3: CASSLVGGGAGQSHEQYF. DNA for the CDR3: TGCGCCAGCAGCTTGGTTGGGGGTGGCGCGGGACAGTCCCACGAGCAGTACTTC.

Remarks on this clonotype: A single base separates this from a much larger clone, so it may be a read error. The rearrangement joins TRBV12-3 or TRBV12-4 to TRBJ2-6, with D possibly called TRBD1 or TRBD2 (6 bases each). This CDR3 is built from 15 residues. CDR3 in DNA: TGTGCCAGCAGTCCCGGGGGCTCTGGGGCCAACGTCCTGAGTTTC. This sequence encodes CASSPGGSGANVLSF.

This clonotype was seen a few times. The chain joins TRBV5-1 to TRBJ2-3; the D gene is possibly TRBD2 (5 bases). Deletions cut 4 bases from V and 6 bases from J, with 18 bases between. This CDR3 is built from 15 residues. The germline CDR1 and CDR2 sequences are SGHRS and YFSETQ. This CDR3 is CASSLQWESSDTQYF. The CDR3 DNA is TGCGCCAGCAGCCTACAGTGGGAGAGTAGCGATACGCAGTATTTT.

This clonotype has just one count. The chain uses TRBV10-3 and TRBJ2-3; 7 nucleotides match TRBD1. CDR1 is ENHRY and CDR2 is SYGVKD in the germline V gene. V trimming: 4 bases; J trimming: 1 base; junction bases outside the gene matches: 5. The CDR3 sequence is 15 residues long. This CDR3 is CAISAGRGCTDTQYF. The CDR3 DNA sequence: TGTGCCATCAGTGCTGGCAGGGGGTGCACAGATACGCAGTATTTT.

Note on this clonotype: This could be a read error, since a much larger clone is one nucleotide away. Given the absence of the conserved phenylalanine or tryptophan at the CDR3 end, a read error is likely. The DNA is left out, because the CDR3 cannot be placed on it with certainty; the CDR3 is given as TCRdb lists it. This rearrangement joins TRBV5-6 to TRBJ2-5; the table's TRBD2 call for D was not verified on the DNA. With termini counted, the CDR3 has 14 amino acids. Germline loops: CDR1 SGHDT, CDR2 YYEEEE. CDR3 residues: CASSFSWSPSGEYL.

This clonotype has just a few counts. Because it lacks the conserved phenylalanine or tryptophan at the end, this CDR3 is likely a read error. The gene calls are TRBV4-1 and TRBJ2-5; D perhaps matches TRBD2 (5 bases). The CDR3 is made up of 16 amino acids. The germline CDR1 and CDR2 sequences are MGHRA and YSYEKL. CDR3 amino acids: CACSQDRGAHQETQYS. The CDR3 DNA reads TGCGCCTGCAGCCAAGATCGGGGAGCTCACCAAGAGACCCAGTACTCC.

The chain couples TRBV4-3 to TRBJ2-7, with 9 positions matching TRBD2. In germline, CDR1 is LGHNA, CDR2 YSLEER. This CDR3 has 15 amino acids. DNA for the CDR3: TGCGTCAGAAGCCAAGAGCGAGCGGGAGGCTACGAGCAGTACTTC. This gives the protein CVRSQERAGGYEQYF.

In its sample, this clonotype was seen many times. The chain employs TRBV6-6 and TRBJ2-1; 12 bases agree with TRBD2. This CDR3 is built from 19 residues. After removal of 0 bases from V and 0 bases from J, the junction contained 6 bases not matched to a gene. Germline values: CDR1 MNHNY, CDR2 SVGAGI (reference sequence). CDR3 nucleotides: TGTGCCAGCAGTTACTCACTAGCGGGAGGATCGAGCTCCTACAATGAGCAGTTCTTC. Protein product: CASSYSLAGGSSSYNEQFF.

The V and J genes are TRBV5-1 and TRBJ1-1, with TRBD1 matching over 7 bases. CDR3 size: 15 residues. Germline CDR1 is SGHRS and CDR2 is YFSETQ. J gave up 11 bases and V 5 bases, and 18 bases lay outside the gene matches. CDR3 residues: CASSLQTGMNNEAFF. CDR3 sequence (DNA): TGCGCCAGCAGTTTGCAGACAGGGATGAACAATGAGGCTTTCTTT.